One T cell receptor beta chain is described in this entry. This entry comes from a study of blood T cell repertoires in COVID-19. The CDR3 length is 14 residues. The V gene end was trimmed by 7 bases and the J gene end by 1 base; junction bases not matched to a gene: 5. CDR1 is LGHDT and CDR2 is YNNKEL in the germline V gene (reference sequence). In the authors' methods: The assay estimated nucleated cells by amplifying reference gene primers. Assay used: immunoSEQ multiplex PCR; TCRdb lists only in-frame clones, some missing. For V, J and clone size, that table is used; D and trimming come from the DNA. The sample yields roughly 230,000 clones, around four fifths seen once.

This receptor was obtained from a woman aged 55-69 years with active or convalescent COVID-19. The sequencing sample was made of peripheral blood. The V gene is TRBV3-1 (or the pseudogene TRBV3-2), the J gene TRBJ2-5; 8 nucleotides agree with TRBD2. CDR3 sequence: CASNRGGIQETQYF. The CDR3 nucleotides read TGTGCCAGCAACCGGGGGGGAATCCAAGAGACCCAGTACTTC.